Listed here are 24 T cell receptor beta chains from one sample, sequenced in a study of blood T cells in healthy people across ages. Through a sample-barcoded 5' primer and a J-beta primer mix, a second PCR was run for roughly 7 to 11 cycles. From the 5' RACE reads, TCRdb called clonotypes with MiXCR, one entry per CDR3 protein. This sample yields 600,000 to 850,000 distinct CDR3 sequences, of which 25% are seen a single time; more than 8.5% belongs to the top ten. The same sample was also used in a study of T cells of mothers and their children.

Sequencing was carried out using blood. The receptors were gathered from a boy between 10 and 17 years old in good health.

The chain combines TRBV4-1 with TRBJ1-6; D may be TRBD1 (5 bases). The CDR3 is made up of 16 amino acids. Germline V gives CDR1 MGHRA, CDR2 YSYEKL. V was pared by 4 bases and J by 0 bases, with 10 bases between. CDR3 nucleotide sequence: TGCGCCAGCAGCCTCGGAGGGGTCTCCTATAATTCACCCCTCCACTTT. Protein sequence: CASSLGGVSYNSPLHF.

This clonotype was detected only a few times. The gene calls are TRBV12-3 or TRBV12-4 and TRBJ2-5, with unresolved D. The CDR3 sequence is 14 residues long. With 1 base removed from V and 3 bases from J, the gap between germline ends came to 9 bases. The DNA of the CDR3 is TGTGCCAGCAGTTTAGGGAATGAAGAAGAGACCCAGTACTTC. Residues: CASSLGNEEETQYF.

The J gene is TRBJ2-5, the V gene TRBV28; D ambiguous. The closer fit of TRBJ2-7 to the DNA end suggests the J call may be wrong. CDR1 is MDHEN and CDR2 is SYDVKM in the germline V gene. The CDR3 runs to 14 residues. The CDR3 reads CASSWAGRYYEQYF. The DNA of the CDR3 is TGTGCCAGCAGTTGGGCCGGACGATACTACGAGCAGTACTTC.

The CDR3 here is CASTSTRGVVSYTF. The DNA for the CDR3 is TGTGCCAGCACTTCTACCAGGGGGGTGGTGAGCTACACCTTC. V is TRBV7-2 and J is TRBJ1-2; 7 bases align to TRBD1. The length of the CDR3 is 14 residues. V gave up 7 bases and J gave up 9 bases; unmatched junction bases: 14. Germline V gene lookup returns CDR1 SGHTA and CDR2 FQGNSA.

This clonotype was observed a handful of times. The chain recombines TRBV2 with TRBJ2-5; D tentatively fits TRBD1 or TRBD2 (6 bases each). Germline V gene sequence: CDR1 SNHLY, CDR2 FYNNEI. V was trimmed by 1 base and J by 4 bases, leaving 13 bases between them. This CDR3 has 15 amino acids. CDR3: CASSEGGALGETQYF. CDR3 bases: TGTGCCAGCAGTGAAGGGGGGGCCCTGGGAGAGACCCAGTACTTC.

The chain links TRBV12-3 or TRBV12-4 to TRBJ1-1; a possible D gene is TRBD1 (6 bases). Trimming took off 3 bases at V and 1 base at J, with 9 bases between the two ends. The CDR3 has 14 residues. The CDR3 coding sequence is TGTGCCAGCAGTTTTTGGGGGGCGAACACTGAAGCTTTCTTT. This translates into CASSFWGANTEAFF.

CDR3 amino acids: CASANPSSYEQYF. CDR3 sequence (DNA): TGTGCCAGCGCCAACCCGAGCTCCTACGAGCAGTACTTC. The rearrangement uses TRBV11-2 and TRBJ2-7; unclear D gene. The CDR3 extends over 13 amino acids. Looked up from germline, CDR1 is SGHAT and CDR2 is FQNNGV. With 8 bases removed from V and 0 bases from J, the gap between germline ends came to 11 bases. Complete variable domain (other parts from reference TRBV11-2 and TRBJ2-7): EAGVAQSPRYKIIEKRQSVAFWCNPISGHATLYWYQQILGQGPKLLIQFQNNGVVDDSQLPKDRFSAERLKGVDSTLKIQPAKLEDSAVYLCASANPSSYEQYFGPGTRLTVT.

This sequence joins TRBV3-1 and TRBJ2-3; tentative D call: TRBD1 (5 bases). The V end was cut by 4 bases, the J end by 3 bases, with 17 bases between. The germline CDR1 and CDR2 sequences are LGHDT and YNNKEL (reference sequence). The CDR3 is 16 residues long. The CDR3 coding sequence is TGTGCCAGCAGCCGCGTAGACAGAAGGTTTACAGATACGCAGTATTTT. Its protein product is CASSRVDRRFTDTQYF.

This clonotype was counted between two and nine times. The chain has TRBV5-1 and TRBJ2-5; 7 bases line up with TRBD1. J was trimmed by 1 base and V by 1 base; bases with no gene match: 4. The CDR3 runs to 15 residues. Germline V lookup: CDR1 SGHRS, CDR2 YFSETQ. CDR3 sequence: CASSLFPGGQETQYF. CDR3 coding DNA: TGCGCCAGCAGCTTGTTTCCAGGGGGCCAAGAGACCCAGTACTTC. The entire variable domain, with the rest obtained from reference TRBV5-1 and TRBJ2-5, is as follows: KAGVTQTPRYLIKTRGQQVTLSCSPISGHRSVSWYQQTPGQGLQFLFEYFSETQRNKGNFPGRFSGRQFSNSRSEMNVSTLELGDSALYLCASSLFPGGQETQYFGPGTRLLVL.

In this sample, this clonotype turned up a few times. The rearrangement joins TRBV18 to TRBJ2-7; the match to TRBD1 covers 10 bases. Germline CDR1 reads KGHSH; CDR2 reads LQKENI. The CDR3 is 17 residues long. The ends lost 6 bases at V and 0 bases at J; junction bases unmatched: 11. The CDR3 DNA reads TGTGCCAGCTCGCCGGGACAGGGGTGGATAAGCTCCTACGAGCAGTACTTC. It specifies CASSPGQGWISSYEQYF.

V is TRBV14 and J is TRBJ2-5, with D possibly being TRBD1 (6 bases). V was clipped by 4 bases and J by 5 bases, with 17 bases between them. From germline, CDR1 is SGHDN and CDR2 FVKESK. This CDR3 comprises 15 residues. The CDR3 region is CASSRITGLWETQYF. DNA of the CDR3: TGTGCCAGCAGCCGAATAACAGGGTTGTGGGAGACCCAGTACTTC.

V gene TRBV6-2 or TRBV6-3 combines with J gene TRBJ2-1; 8 bases are shared with TRBD1. Germline CDR1 is MNHEY and CDR2 is SVGEGT. V lost 4 bases and J lost 4; bases outside the gene matches: 18. The CDR3 has 19 amino acids. The CDR3 DNA follows: TGTGCCAGCAGTTCCTCGTTGACAGGGGTGGTTTCGGCGTACAATGAGCAGTTCTTC. Translation: CASSSSLTGVVSAYNEQFF.

The chain links TRBV6-6 to TRBJ1-3; D may be TRBD1 (5 bases). The CDR3 spans 13 residues. The ends were cut back, 0 bases at V and 11 bases at J, with 11 bases in the middle. The germline CDR1 and CDR2 sequences are MNHNY and SVGAGI (reference sequence). This chain's CDR3 is CASSYSIQQAIYF. In nucleotides, the CDR3 is TGTGCCAGCAGTTACTCGATTCAACAGGCCATATATTTT.

The chain uses TRBV29-1 and TRBJ2-7; the match to TRBD2 covers 8 bases. The CDR3 sequence is 11 residues long. The V gene's germline CDR1 is SQVTM and CDR2 ANQGSEA. Here the CDR3 reads CSGTRDYEQYF. The CDR3 DNA follows: TGCAGTGGGACTAGAGACTACGAGCAGTACTTC.

The sample holds a few counts of this clonotype. The chain has TRBV28 and TRBJ2-5, with 9 bases identical to TRBD2. The J call is doubtful: the DNA matches TRBJ2-7 better. CDR3 length equals 16 residues. CDR1 is MDHEN, CDR2 SYDVKM, per germline. CDR3 amino acids: CASSLHVAGALYEQYF. The CDR3 DNA follows: TGTGCCAGCAGTTTACATGTAGCGGGGGCCCTCTACGAGCAGTACTTC.

The chain recombines TRBV7-3 with TRBJ2-3, with D perhaps TRBD1 or TRBD2 (5 bases each). This CDR3 has 13 amino acids. V lost 5 bases, J lost 4 bases, and 10 bases lay in between. Germline V CDR1 and CDR2: SGHTA, FQGTGA. The CDR3 here is CASSPRGPDTQYF. The CDR3 DNA sequence: TGTGCCAGCAGCCCAAGGGGACCAGATACGCAGTATTTT. Drawing the rest from reference TRBV7-3 and TRBJ2-3, the complete variable domain is GAGVSQTPSNKVTEKGKYVELRCDPISGHTALYWYRQSLGQGPEFLIYFQGTGAADDSGLPNDRFFAVRPEGSVSTLKIQRTERGDSAVYLCASSPRGPDTQYFGPGTRLTVL.

In this sample, this clonotype turned up many times. The chain uses TRBV27 and TRBJ1-5; maybe TRBD1 (5 bases). The CDR3 runs to 14 residues. Deletions cut 8 bases from V and 4 bases from J, with 15 bases between. Germline CDR1 is MNHEY and CDR2 is SMNVEV (reference sequence). CDR3 in DNA: TGTGCCAGCTCACCAGGGACTGAGAATCAGCCCCAGCATTTT. Protein product: CASSPGTENQPQHF.

This chain joins TRBV20-1 and TRBJ2-1; maybe TRBD2 (6 bases). Trimming pared 6 bases from V and 5 bases from J, leaving 17 bases between. The CDR3 is 14 residues long. CDR1 and CDR2 from the germline V gene are DFQATT and SNEGSKA (reference sequence). The CDR3 region is CSAMGGTTNNEQFF. DNA of the CDR3: TGCAGTGCCATGGGCGGGACGACTAACAATGAGCAGTTCTTC.

The chain couples TRBV12-3 or TRBV12-4 to TRBJ2-5, with 10 bases lining up with TRBD2. CDR3 length: 18 amino acids. Trimming took 6 bases from V and 2 from J; bases not matched to a gene: 15. The CDR3 region is CASSFIGTSDGGQETQYF. CDR3 coding DNA: TGTGCCAGCAGCTTTATCGGGACTAGCGATGGGGGGCAAGAGACCCAGTACTTC.

This clonotype was observed a few times. The rearrangement joins TRBV20-1 to TRBJ2-5; 12 nucleotides agree with TRBD2. The J call is doubtful: the DNA matches TRBJ2-7 better. Germline V gene lookup returns CDR1 DFQATT and CDR2 SNEGSKA (reference sequence). This CDR3 is built from 16 residues. The CDR3 DNA reads TGCAGTGCTAGAGATTGGCGACTAGCGGGAGTTAACGAGCAGTACTTC. Its protein is CSARDWRLAGVNEQYF.

This chain links TRBV11-2 with TRBJ2-7; 12 bases align to TRBD2. In germline, CDR1 is SGHAT, CDR2 FQNNGV. J was trimmed by 2 bases and V by 1 base; bases with no gene match: 3. The CDR3 sequence is 16 residues long. CDR3 coding DNA: TGTGCCAGCAGCTTAGGCCGGACTAGCGGGACCTACGAGCAGTACTTC. Translation gives CASSLGRTSGTYEQYF.

This clonotype has only a few counts. The genes are TRBV29-1 and TRBJ2-5; D tentatively reads TRBD1 or TRBD2 (5 bases each). The end of the DNA is better explained by TRBJ2-1, so the J call may be wrong. In germline, CDR1 is SQVTM, CDR2 ANQGSEA. This CDR3 has 15 residues. The CDR3 DNA reads TGCAGCGTTGATGACGGGACCCAAAGCGACAATGAGCAGTTCTTC. Translation: CSVDDGTQSDNEQFF.

This clonotype was observed a handful of times. One junction end disagrees with the germline gene, perhaps due to a read error. The rearrangement joins TRBV25-1 to TRBJ2-1, with 9 bases aligning to TRBD1. Germline CDR1 is MGHDK and CDR2 is SYGVNS. This CDR3 has 15 amino acids. CDR3 nucleotide sequence: TGTGCCAGCAGAGAATACAGGGGGCGCTACAATGAGCAGTTCTTC. As protein: CASREYRGRYNEQFF.

This clonotype was observed a few times. The V gene is TRBV11-2, the J gene TRBJ2-3; 8 nucleotides match TRBD1. CDR3 length equals 14 residues. With V trimmed by 1 base and J by 8 bases, 5 bases remained unmatched. Germline lookup yields CDR1 SGHAT and CDR2 FQNNGV. CDR3 nucleotide sequence: TGTGCCAGCAGCTTAGGCAGGGGGCATGTTACGCAGTATTTT. Translated: CASSLGRGHVTQYF.